The 31 T cell receptor beta chains in this list originate from one sample, sequenced in a study of cytomegalovirus exposure and HLA in healthy donors. The primer mix had 60 Vbeta and 13 Jbeta primers. TCRdb keeps only in-frame clones here, not all; method: immunoSEQ multiplex PCR. The sample shows approximately 100,000 clones, 70% to 85% of them seen only once. The source material was PBMCs. The receptors stem from a woman in her 40s in good health and CMV-seronegative.

The rearrangement joins TRBV5-1 to TRBJ2-1, with 9 bases fitting TRBD1. Germline V gene lookup returns CDR1 SGHRS and CDR2 YFSETQ. The CDR3 is 15 amino acids. Losses at the gene ends were 0 bases for V and 7 bases for J; bases not matched to a gene: 5. The CDR3 sequence is CASSLDTGGRNEQFF. DNA for the CDR3: TGCGCCAGCAGCTTGGATACAGGGGGCAGGAATGAGCAGTTCTTC.

The chain couples TRBV29-1 to TRBJ1-3; no reliable D call. Germline CDR1 SQVTM, CDR2 ANQGSEA. Trimming stripped 3 bases from V and 0 bases from J, with 9 bases between. The CDR3 loop spans 14 amino acids. The CDR3 sequence: CSVDSTGSGNTIYF. CDR3 coding DNA: TGCAGCGTTGACTCGACGGGCTCTGGAAACACCATATATTTT.

This chain joins TRBV11-2 and TRBJ1-3; D not resolved. The germline V gene encodes CDR1 SGHAT and CDR2 FQNNGV. The CDR3 extends over 14 amino acids. V was clipped by 2 bases and J by 4 bases, with 9 bases between them. The chain's CDR3 is CASSLLGTGNTIYF. The DNA of the CDR3 is TGTGCCAGCAGCTTACTAGGTACGGGAAACACCATATATTTT.

The V call is TRBV5-6, the J call TRBJ2-1; 12 bases agree with TRBD2. Germline-derived CDR1 and CDR2 are SGHDT and YYEEEE. V lost 1 base to trimming and J lost 10 bases; unmatched junction nucleotides: 6. The CDR3 spans 15 residues. The CDR3, as DNA: TGTGCCAGCAGCTTGTTCCCAACTAGCGGGAGGGAGCAGTTCTTC. Protein: CASSLFPTSGREQFF.

A note on this clone: The same CDR3 also results from other DNA sequences found in this sample. The chain couples TRBV28 to TRBJ2-7; 8 positions match TRBD1. Germline lookup yields CDR1 MDHEN and CDR2 SYDVKM. CDR3 length: 14 amino acids. Trimming cost V 6 bases and J 4 bases; bases outside gene matches: 8. The CDR3 DNA sequence: TGTGCCAGCAGACCCTCAGGGGGCTCGTACGAGCAGTACTTC. Its protein product is CASRPSGGSYEQYF.

CDR3 coding DNA: TGTGCCAGCAGTTGGGCAGGGAACTATGGCTACACCTTC. It encodes CASSWAGNYGYTF. This rearrangement joins TRBV6-5 to TRBJ1-2; tentatively, D is TRBD1 (5 bases). This CDR3 has 13 residues. The germline V and J ends were trimmed by 4 bases and 2 bases, with 8 bases remaining between them. Germline V CDR1 and CDR2: MNHEY, SVGAGI.

CDR3 sequence: CASSSPWGTGYSPLHF. The CDR3 nucleotides are TGTGCCAGCAGTTCCCCGTGGGGGACAGGATATTCACCCCTCCACTTT. This chain uses TRBV28 with TRBJ1-6; 8 positions match TRBD1. J was trimmed by 8 bases and V by 4 bases; bases with no gene match: 10. This CDR3 comprises 16 residues. Germline V gene lookup returns CDR1 MDHEN and CDR2 SYDVKM.

For this clone: Germline is not matched at one junction end, which may reflect a read error. The chain has TRBV13 and TRBJ2-5; 8 nucleotides line up with TRBD2. CDR1 and CDR2 from the germline V gene are PRHDT and FYEKMQ (reference sequence). This CDR3 is built from 16 residues. CDR3 bases: TGTGCCAGCAGCCTAGGTCGGGGGGGCTTGGGAGAGACCCAGTACTTC. Translation gives CASSLGRGGLGETQYF.

This clone was seen more than once but under ten times. The V gene is TRBV5-1, the J gene TRBJ2-3; no reliable D call. The CDR3 sequence is 14 residues long. Germline V gives CDR1 SGHRS, CDR2 YFSETQ. V lost 1 base and J lost 4, with 10 bases in between. CDR3 loop: CASSLTSVADTQYF. The CDR3 bases are TGCGCCAGCAGCTTGACGTCGGTAGCAGATACGCAGTATTTT.

This chain joins TRBV28 and TRBJ1-6; unclear D gene. Trimming took 6 bases from V and 4 from J, leaving 7 bases between them. The CDR3 length is 13 residues. Germline CDR1 and CDR2: MDHEN and SYDVKM. CDR3 amino acids: CASSPGYNSPLHF. In DNA, the CDR3 is TGTGCCAGCAGCCCAGGTTATAATTCACCCCTCCACTTT.

V is TRBV5-1 and J is TRBJ1-4, with 9 bases that match TRBD1. The CDR3 is 14 amino acids. The V segment lost 0 bases and the J segment 8 bases; nucleotides outside the gene matches: 2. Germline V gene data show CDR1 as SGHRS and CDR2 as YFSETQ. CDR3 DNA sequence: TGCGCCAGCAGCTTGGGACAGGGGGGAGAAAAACTGTTTTTT. Translating it yields CASSLGQGGEKLFF.

The chain employs TRBV18 and TRBJ2-3, with 14 bases aligning to TRBD2. The CDR3 sequence is 17 residues long. V trimming: 6 bases; J trimming: 6 bases; junction bases outside the gene matches: 11. Looked up from germline, CDR1 is KGHSH and CDR2 is LQKENI. CDR3 in DNA: TGTGCCAGCTCGTGGGGACTAGCGGGAGTAGAGGAGGATACGCAGTATTTT. Translation gives CASSWGLAGVEEDTQYF.

V and J are TRBV6-5 and TRBJ1-2; the D gene is possibly TRBD1 (5 bases). V gave up 7 bases and J gave up 4 bases, with 16 bases separating them. CDR3 length equals 14 residues. Germline V gives CDR1 MNHEY, CDR2 SVGAGI. The CDR3 DNA reads TGTGCCAGCAAAAGGGGTGTGGGAAGCTATGGCTACACCTTC. Translated: CASKRGVGSYGYTF.

The chain employs TRBV11-2 and TRBJ1-1, with unresolved D. The CDR3 loop spans 13 amino acids. Germline-derived CDR1 and CDR2 are SGHAT and FQNNGV. V lost 5 bases and J 0 bases, leaving 7 bases between the germline ends. As DNA, the CDR3 is TGTGCCAGCAGCGATAGCCTGAACACTGAAGCTTTCTTT. It codes for CASSDSLNTEAFF.

V and J are TRBV7-2 and TRBJ2-5, with a possible D match to TRBD2 (7 bases). Trimming removed 1 base at V and 5 bases at J, with 14 bases between. The CDR3 runs to 15 residues. CDR1 is SGHTA and CDR2 is FQGNSA in the germline V gene. CDR3 nucleotide sequence: TGTGCCAGCAGCTTAGGTCGGGGGGCTCGGGAGACCCAGTACTTC. Amino acid sequence: CASSLGRGARETQYF.

V is TRBV6-5 and J is TRBJ2-1; possibly TRBD2 for D (6 bases). The germline V gene encodes CDR1 MNHEY and CDR2 SVGAGI. The CDR3 extends over 15 amino acids. Trimming pared 0 bases from V and 3 bases from J, leaving 9 bases between. Here the CDR3 DNA reads TGTGCCAGCAGTTACTCCGGAGGGTACTACAATGAGCAGTTCTTC. Protein product: CASSYSGGYYNEQFF.

The rearrangement links TRBV27 to TRBJ1-1, with D possibly being TRBD1 (6 bases). Germline V CDR1 and CDR2: MNHEY, SMNVEV (reference sequence). Trimming shortened V by 5 bases and J by 2 bases, and 12 bases separated the two germline ends. CDR3 length: 14 amino acids. The CDR3: CASSRGAGNTEAFF. As DNA, the CDR3 is TGTGCCAGCAGTCGGGGGGCAGGCAACACTGAAGCTTTCTTT.

The gene calls are TRBV9 and TRBJ1-1; maybe TRBD1 (6 bases). Trimming shortened V by 2 bases and J by 4 bases, and 12 bases separated the two germline ends. The CDR3 has 14 residues. In germline, CDR1 is SGDLS, CDR2 YYNGEE. The CDR3 reads CASSVSGEGTEAFF. The CDR3 DNA reads as TGTGCCAGCAGCGTTTCAGGGGAGGGCACTGAAGCTTTCTTT.

The chain has TRBV4-3 and TRBJ1-5, with D unclear. Germline-derived CDR1 and CDR2 are LGHNA and YSLEER. The CDR3 runs 14 residues. V was trimmed by 4 bases and J by 12 bases, leaving 19 bases between them. The CDR3 nucleotides read TGCGCCAGCAGCCCCCTTGAGGCGCGAAGGTACCAGCATTTT. It encodes CASSPLEARRYQHF.

The chain couples TRBV2 to TRBJ2-5; D is unclear. V was cut by 1 base and J by 5 bases, with 11 bases left in between. The CDR3 covers 14 residues. The germline gives CDR1 SNHLY, CDR2 FYNNEI. In DNA form, the CDR3 reads TGTGCCAGCAGTGAAGGGGCAGGATGGGAGACCCAGTACTTC. Translating it yields CASSEGAGWETQYF.

This chain links TRBV6-5 with TRBJ2-5; D remains unclear. CDR3 length equals 11 residues. Germline-derived CDR1 and CDR2 are MNHEY and SVGAGI. V lost 9 bases, J lost 4 bases, and 9 bases lay in between. CDR3 protein: CASLETETQYF. In DNA form, the CDR3 reads TGTGCCAGTCTAGAGACAGAGACCCAGTACTTC.

The genes are TRBV28 and TRBJ2-7; 11 nucleotides agree with TRBD2. V gave up 4 bases and J gave up 0 bases; unmatched junction bases: 8. Germline-derived CDR1 and CDR2 are MDHEN and SYDVKM. The CDR3 contains 17 residues. The CDR3 protein is CASSSGLADLRSYEQYF. The CDR3 DNA follows: TGTGCCAGCAGTTCGGGACTAGCGGACTTACGCTCCTACGAGCAGTACTTC.

A few counts support this clone. The gene calls are TRBV7-2 and TRBJ2-7, with D possibly TRBD2 on 6 matching bases. Trimming took off 4 bases at V and 5 bases at J, with 12 bases between the two ends. The CDR3 loop spans 13 amino acids. Germline CDR1 and CDR2: SGHTA and FQGNSA. The CDR3 DNA sequence: TGTGCCAGCAGCTCGGGGACTGGGAACGAGCAGTACTTC. Translated: CASSSGTGNEQYF. Full variable domain (missing parts from reference TRBV7-2 and TRBJ2-7): GAGVSQSPSNKVTEKGKDVELRCDPISGHTALYWYRQSLGQGLEFLIYFQGNSAPDKSGLPSDRFSAERTGGSVSTLTIQRTQQEDSAVYLCASSSGTGNEQYFGPGTRLTVT.

The chain is built from TRBV4-3 and TRBJ1-5; unclear D gene. CDR1 LGHNA and CDR2 YSLEER come from the germline V gene. V dropped 0 bases and J dropped 4 bases, with 10 bases sitting between them. CDR3 size: 15 residues. As DNA, the CDR3 is TGCGCCAGCAGCCAAGATAGAGGGTTGAATCAGCCCCAGCATTTT. As protein: CASSQDRGLNQPQHF.

The chain carries TRBV7-2 and TRBJ2-5; D ambiguous. This CDR3 is 13 amino acids long. V lost 5 bases to trimming and J lost 0 bases, with 7 bases between them. The V gene's germline CDR1 is SGHTA and CDR2 FQGNSA. CDR3: CASSQLYQETQYF. CDR3 nucleotides: TGTGCCAGCAGCCAATTGTACCAAGAGACCCAGTACTTC.

A single count supports this clone. The V and J genes are TRBV27 and TRBJ2-2; TRBD2 matches at 10 bases. The V gene end was trimmed by 2 bases and the J gene end by 2 bases; junction bases not matched to a gene: 5. CDR3 length equals 17 residues. Germline V lookup: CDR1 MNHEY, CDR2 SMNVEV (reference sequence). CDR3 nucleotides: TGTGCCAGCAGTTTAGGGCTAGCGGGGGCCAACACCGGGGAGCTGTTTTTT. Translating it yields CASSLGLAGANTGELFF.

The chain is built from TRBV27 and TRBJ1-5; 7 bases match TRBD1. The CDR3 is 13 amino acids. Germline V CDR1 and CDR2: MNHEY, SMNVEV (reference sequence). Trimming took 7 bases from V and 4 from J; bases not matched to a gene: 4. Here the CDR3 DNA reads TGTGCCAGCAAGGGACAGATTAATCAGCCCCAGCATTTT. It yields the protein CASKGQINQPQHF.

This chain connects TRBV28 to TRBJ2-6; tentative D call: TRBD1 (5 bases). The CDR3 is 15 residues long. Germline V gene sequence: CDR1 MDHEN, CDR2 SYDVKM. The ends were cut back, 2 bases at V and 4 bases at J, with 9 bases in the middle. The chain's CDR3 is CASSLQGSGANVLTF. CDR3 nucleotide sequence: TGTGCCAGCAGTTTACAGGGTTCCGGGGCCAACGTCCTGACTTTC. Full variable domain (missing parts from reference TRBV28 and TRBJ2-6): DVKVTQSSRYLVKRTGEKVFLECVQDMDHENMFWYRQDPGLGLRLIYFSYDVKMKEKGDIPEGYSVSREKKERFSLILESASTNQTSMYLCASSLQGSGANVLTFGAGSRLTVL.

This clone was seen a single time. This chain joins TRBV11-2 and TRBJ2-1; the D gene is possibly TRBD1 (8 bases). The CDR3 length is 16 residues. V shed 3 bases and J shed 5 bases, with 17 bases lying between them. The germline gives CDR1 SGHAT, CDR2 FQNNGV. This CDR3 is CASSLGYRGGNNEQFF. The DNA of the CDR3 is TGTGCCAGCAGCTTGGGATACAGGGGGGGAAACAATGAGCAGTTCTTC.

Details on this clone: Compared with germline, one end of the junction differs, possibly owing to a read error. The same CDR3 arises from other DNA sequences in this sample as well. This sequence joins TRBV19 and TRBJ2-7; no firm D call. Germline lookup yields CDR1 LNHDA and CDR2 SQIVND (reference sequence). This CDR3 has 13 amino acids. CDR3 residues: CASSIGISREQYF. The DNA of the CDR3 is TGCGCCAGTAGTATAGGGATTTCTAGGGAGCAGTACTTC.

The chain couples TRBV5-1 to TRBJ1-2; D is unresolved. Germline CDR1 SGHRS, CDR2 YFSETQ. The CDR3 runs 15 residues. Trimming left V 1 base short and J 3 bases short, with 13 bases between. CDR3 amino acids: CASSLRAAPHYGYTF. The DNA for the CDR3 is TGCGCCAGCAGCTTGAGAGCCGCGCCACACTATGGCTACACCTTC.